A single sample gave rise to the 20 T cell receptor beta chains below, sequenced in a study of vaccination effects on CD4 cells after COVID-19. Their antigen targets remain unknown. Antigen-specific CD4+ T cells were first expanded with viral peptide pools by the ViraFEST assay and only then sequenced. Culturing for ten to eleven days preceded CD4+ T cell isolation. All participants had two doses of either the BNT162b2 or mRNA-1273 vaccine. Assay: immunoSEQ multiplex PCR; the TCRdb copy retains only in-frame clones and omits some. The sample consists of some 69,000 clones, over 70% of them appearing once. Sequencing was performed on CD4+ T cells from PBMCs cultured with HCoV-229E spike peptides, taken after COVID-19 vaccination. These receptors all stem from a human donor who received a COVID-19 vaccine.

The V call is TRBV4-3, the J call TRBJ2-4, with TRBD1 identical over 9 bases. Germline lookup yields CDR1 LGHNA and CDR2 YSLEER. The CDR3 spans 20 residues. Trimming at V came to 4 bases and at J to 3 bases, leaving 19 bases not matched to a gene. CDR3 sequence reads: CASSRASLTGGLGSKNIQYF. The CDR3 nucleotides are TGCGCCAGCAGCCGAGCCTCGTTGACAGGGGGGCTCGGAAGCAAAAACATTCAGTACTTC.

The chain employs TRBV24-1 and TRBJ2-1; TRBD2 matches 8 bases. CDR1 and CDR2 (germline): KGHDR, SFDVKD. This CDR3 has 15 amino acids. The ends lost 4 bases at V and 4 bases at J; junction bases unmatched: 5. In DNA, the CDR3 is TGTGCCACCAGTGACCATTCGGGAGGGTACAATGAGCAGTTCTTC. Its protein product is CATSDHSGGYNEQFF.

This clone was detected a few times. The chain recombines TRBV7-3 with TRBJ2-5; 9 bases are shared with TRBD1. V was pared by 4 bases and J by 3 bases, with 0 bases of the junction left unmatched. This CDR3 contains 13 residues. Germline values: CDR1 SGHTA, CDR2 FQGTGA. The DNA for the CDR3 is TGTGCCAGCAGCTGGACAGGGGAAGAGACCCAGTACTTC. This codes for CASSWTGEETQYF.

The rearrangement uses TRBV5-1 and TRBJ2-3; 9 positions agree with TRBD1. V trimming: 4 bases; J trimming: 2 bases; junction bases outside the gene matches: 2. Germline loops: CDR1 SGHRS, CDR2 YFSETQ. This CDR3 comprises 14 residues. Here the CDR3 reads CASSGQGNTDTQYF. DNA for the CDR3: TGCGCCAGCAGCGGACAGGGGAACACAGATACGCAGTATTTT.

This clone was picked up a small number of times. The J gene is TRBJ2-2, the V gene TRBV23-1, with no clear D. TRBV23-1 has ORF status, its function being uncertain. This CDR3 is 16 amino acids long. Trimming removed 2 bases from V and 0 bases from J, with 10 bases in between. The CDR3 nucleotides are TGCGCCAGCAGTCAACACAGCGCTACGAACACCGGGGAGCTGTTTTTT. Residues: CASSQHSATNTGELFF.

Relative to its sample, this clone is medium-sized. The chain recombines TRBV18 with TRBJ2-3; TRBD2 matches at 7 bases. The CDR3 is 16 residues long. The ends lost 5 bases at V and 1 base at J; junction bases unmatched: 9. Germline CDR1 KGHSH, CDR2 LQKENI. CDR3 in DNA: TGTGCCAGCTCAAAGATGACTAGCTCTCGCACAGATACGCAGTATTTT. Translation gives CASSKMTSSRTDTQYF.

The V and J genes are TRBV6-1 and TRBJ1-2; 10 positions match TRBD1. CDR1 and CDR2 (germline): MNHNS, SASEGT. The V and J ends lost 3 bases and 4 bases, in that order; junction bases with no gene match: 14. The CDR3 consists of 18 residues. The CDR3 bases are TGTGCCAGCAGTGAGCCCCCGGGACAGGGGAGTTCAATCTATGGCTACACCTTC. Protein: CASSEPPGQGSSIYGYTF.

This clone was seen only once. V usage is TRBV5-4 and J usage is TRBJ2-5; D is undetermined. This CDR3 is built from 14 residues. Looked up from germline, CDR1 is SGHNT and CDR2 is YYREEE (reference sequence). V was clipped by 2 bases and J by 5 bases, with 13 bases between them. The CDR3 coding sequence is TGTGCCAGCAGCTTCTACGGCCATTCCGAGACCCAGTACTTC. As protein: CASSFYGHSETQYF.

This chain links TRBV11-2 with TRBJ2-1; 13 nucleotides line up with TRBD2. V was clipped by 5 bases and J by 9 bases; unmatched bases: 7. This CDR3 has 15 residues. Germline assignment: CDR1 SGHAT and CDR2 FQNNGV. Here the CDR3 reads CASSALAGGPGEQFF. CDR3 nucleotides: TGTGCCAGCAGCGCACTAGCGGGGGGGCCCGGTGAGCAGTTCTTC. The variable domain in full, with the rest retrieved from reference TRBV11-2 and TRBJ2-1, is EAGVAQSPRYKIIEKRQSVAFWCNPISGHATLYWYQQILGQGPKLLIQFQNNGVVDDSQLPKDRFSAERLKGVDSTLKIQPAKLEDSAVYLCASSALAGGPGEQFFGPGTRLTVL.

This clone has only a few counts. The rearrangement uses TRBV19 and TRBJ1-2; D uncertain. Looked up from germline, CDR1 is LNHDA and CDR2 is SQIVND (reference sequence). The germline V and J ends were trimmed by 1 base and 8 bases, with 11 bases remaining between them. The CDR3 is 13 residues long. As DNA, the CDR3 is TGTGCCAGTAGTATAGCATTGCCCGACGGCTACACCTTC. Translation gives CASSIALPDGYTF.

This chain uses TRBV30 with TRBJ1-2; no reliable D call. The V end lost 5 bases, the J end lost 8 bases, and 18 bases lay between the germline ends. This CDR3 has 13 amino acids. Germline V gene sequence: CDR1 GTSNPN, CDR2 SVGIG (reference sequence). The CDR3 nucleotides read TGTGCCTGGGCCCGCGCTCGGGAGGAGGGCTACACCTTC. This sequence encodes CAWARAREEGYTF.

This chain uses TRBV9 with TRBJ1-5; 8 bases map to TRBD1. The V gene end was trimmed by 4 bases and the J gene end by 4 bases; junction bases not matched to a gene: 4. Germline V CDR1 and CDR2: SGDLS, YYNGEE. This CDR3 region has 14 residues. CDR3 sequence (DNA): TGTGCCAGCAGCCCGGGACAGGATAATCAGCCCCAGCATTTT. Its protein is CASSPGQDNQPQHF.

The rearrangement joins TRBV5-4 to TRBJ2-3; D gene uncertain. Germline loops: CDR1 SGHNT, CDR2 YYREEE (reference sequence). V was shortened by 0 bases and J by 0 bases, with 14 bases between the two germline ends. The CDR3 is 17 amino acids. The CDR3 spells CASSLDPGVFSTDTQYF. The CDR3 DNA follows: TGTGCCAGCAGCTTGGACCCTGGGGTATTTAGCACAGATACGCAGTATTTT.

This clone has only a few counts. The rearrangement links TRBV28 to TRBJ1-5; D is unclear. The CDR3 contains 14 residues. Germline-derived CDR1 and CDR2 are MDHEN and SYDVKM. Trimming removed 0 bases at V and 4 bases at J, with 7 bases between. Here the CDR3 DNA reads TGTGCCAGCAGTTTATGGGCAGAGAATCAGCCCCAGCATTTT. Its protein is CASSLWAENQPQHF.

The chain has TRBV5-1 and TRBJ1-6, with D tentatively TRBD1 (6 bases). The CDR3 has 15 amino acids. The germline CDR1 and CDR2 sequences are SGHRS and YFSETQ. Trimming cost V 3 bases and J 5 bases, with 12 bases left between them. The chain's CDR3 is CASSSRDTNNSPLHF. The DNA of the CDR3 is TGCGCCAGCAGCTCGAGGGACACCAATAATTCACCCCTCCACTTT.

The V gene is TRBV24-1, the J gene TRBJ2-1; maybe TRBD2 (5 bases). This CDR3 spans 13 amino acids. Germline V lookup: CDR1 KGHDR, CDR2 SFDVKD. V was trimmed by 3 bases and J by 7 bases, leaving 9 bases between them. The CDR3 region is CATSDNEGNEQFF. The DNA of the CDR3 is TGTGCCACCAGTGATAATGAGGGAAATGAGCAGTTCTTC.

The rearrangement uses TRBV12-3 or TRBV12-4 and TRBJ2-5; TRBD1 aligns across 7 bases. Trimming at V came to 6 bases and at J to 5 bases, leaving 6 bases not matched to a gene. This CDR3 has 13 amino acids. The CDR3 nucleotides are TGTGCCAGCAGACAGGACAGGTGGGAGACCCAGTACTTC. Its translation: CASRQDRWETQYF.

CDR3 region: CASSVSSWSTGELFF. The CDR3 DNA follows: TGTGCCAGCAGCGTATCCTCCTGGTCCACCGGGGAGCTGTTTTTT. This chain connects TRBV9 to TRBJ2-2; D is undetermined. CDR3 length equals 15 residues. Trimming stripped 1 base from V and 4 bases from J, with 11 bases between. Germline assignment: CDR1 SGDLS and CDR2 YYNGEE.

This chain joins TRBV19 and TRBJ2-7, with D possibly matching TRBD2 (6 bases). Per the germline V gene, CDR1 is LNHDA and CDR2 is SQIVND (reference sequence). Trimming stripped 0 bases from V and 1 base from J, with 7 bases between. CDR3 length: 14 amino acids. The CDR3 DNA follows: TGTGCCAGTAGTATAGATGGGGGGTCCTACGAGCAGTACGTC. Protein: CASSIDGGSYEQYV.

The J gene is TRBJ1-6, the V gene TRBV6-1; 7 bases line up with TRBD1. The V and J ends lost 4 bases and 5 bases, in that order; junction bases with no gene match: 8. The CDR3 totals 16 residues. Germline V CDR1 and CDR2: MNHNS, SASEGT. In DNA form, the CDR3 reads TGTGCCAGCAGTGTTGAACAGGGGTTGAATAATTCACCCCTCCACTTT. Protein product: CASSVEQGLNNSPLHF.